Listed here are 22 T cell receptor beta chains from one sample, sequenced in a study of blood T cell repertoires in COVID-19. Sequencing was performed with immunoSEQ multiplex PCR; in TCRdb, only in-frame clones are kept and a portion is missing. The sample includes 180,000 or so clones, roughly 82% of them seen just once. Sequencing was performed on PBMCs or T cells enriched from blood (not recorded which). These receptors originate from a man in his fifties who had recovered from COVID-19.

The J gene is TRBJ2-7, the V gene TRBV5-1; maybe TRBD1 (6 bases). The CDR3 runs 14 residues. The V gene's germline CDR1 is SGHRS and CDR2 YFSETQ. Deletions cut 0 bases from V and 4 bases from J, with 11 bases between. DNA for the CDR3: TGCGCCAGCAGCTTGGTTCTACAGGGTTACGAGCAGTACTTC. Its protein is CASSLVLQGYEQYF.

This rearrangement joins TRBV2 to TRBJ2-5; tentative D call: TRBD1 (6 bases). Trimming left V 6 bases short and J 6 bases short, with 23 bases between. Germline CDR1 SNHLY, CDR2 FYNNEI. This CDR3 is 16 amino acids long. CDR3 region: CASRNNPSGGAKTQYF. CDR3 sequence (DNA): TGTGCCAGCAGAAACAACCCCTCTGGGGGCGCGAAGACCCAGTACTTC.

CDR3 residues: CASSLGGSSPLHF. For the CDR3, the DNA is TGTGCCAGCAGTTTAGGTGGGAGTTCACCCCTCCACTTT. The genes are TRBV28 and TRBJ1-6; D ambiguous. CDR1 and CDR2 from the germline V gene are MDHEN and SYDVKM. The V gene lost 2 bases and the J gene lost 9 bases, with 8 bases spanning the gap. This CDR3 comprises 13 residues.

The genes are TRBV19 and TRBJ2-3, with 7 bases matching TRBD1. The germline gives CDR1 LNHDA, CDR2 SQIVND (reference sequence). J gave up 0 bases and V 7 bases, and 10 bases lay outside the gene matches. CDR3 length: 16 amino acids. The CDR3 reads CASTLGYRGSTDTQYF. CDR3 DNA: TGTGCCAGTACCTTGGGATACAGGGGTAGCACAGATACGCAGTATTTT.

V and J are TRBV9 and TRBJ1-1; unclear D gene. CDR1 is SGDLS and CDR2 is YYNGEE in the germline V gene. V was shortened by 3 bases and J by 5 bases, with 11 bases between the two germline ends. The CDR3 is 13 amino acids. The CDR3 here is CASSGDYLTEAFF. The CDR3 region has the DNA TGTGCCAGCAGCGGAGACTACTTGACTGAAGCTTTCTTT.

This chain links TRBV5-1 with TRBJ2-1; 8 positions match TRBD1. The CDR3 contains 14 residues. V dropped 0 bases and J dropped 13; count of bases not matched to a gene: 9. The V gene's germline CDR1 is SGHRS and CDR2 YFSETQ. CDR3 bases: TGCGCCAGCAGCTTGGTTGGACAGGGCAACGGACAGTTCTTC. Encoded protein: CASSLVGQGNGQFF.

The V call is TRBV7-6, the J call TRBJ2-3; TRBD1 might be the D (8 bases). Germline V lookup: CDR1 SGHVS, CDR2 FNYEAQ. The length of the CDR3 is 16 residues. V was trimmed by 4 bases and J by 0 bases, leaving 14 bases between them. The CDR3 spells CASSSGGQESTDTQYF. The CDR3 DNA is TGTGCCAGCAGCTCGGGGGGACAGGAGAGCACAGATACGCAGTATTTT.

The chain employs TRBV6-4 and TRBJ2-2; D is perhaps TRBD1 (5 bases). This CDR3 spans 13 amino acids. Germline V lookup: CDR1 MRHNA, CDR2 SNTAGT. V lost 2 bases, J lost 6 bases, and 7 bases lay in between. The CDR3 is CASSDQGAGELFF. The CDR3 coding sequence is TGTGCCAGCAGTGACCAAGGGGCCGGGGAGCTGTTTTTT.

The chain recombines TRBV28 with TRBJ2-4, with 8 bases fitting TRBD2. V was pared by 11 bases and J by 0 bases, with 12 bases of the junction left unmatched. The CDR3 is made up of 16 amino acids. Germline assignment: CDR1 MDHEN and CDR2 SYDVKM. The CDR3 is CAASGGGGLAKNIQYF. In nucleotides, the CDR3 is TGTGCCGCCTCGGGAGGGGGGGGACTAGCCAAAAACATTCAGTACTTC. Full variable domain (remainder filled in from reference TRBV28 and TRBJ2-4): DVKVTQSSRYLVKRTGEKVFLECVQDMDHENMFWYRQDPGLGLRLIYFSYDVKMKEKGDIPEGYSVSREKKERFSLILESASTNQTSMYLCAASGGGGLAKNIQYFGAGTRLSVL.

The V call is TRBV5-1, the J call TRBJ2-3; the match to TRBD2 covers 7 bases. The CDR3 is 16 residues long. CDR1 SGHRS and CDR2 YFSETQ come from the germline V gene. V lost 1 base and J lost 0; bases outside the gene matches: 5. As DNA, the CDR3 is TGCGCCAGCAGCTTGTCTACAGCGGGGAGCACAGATACGCAGTATTTT. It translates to CASSLSTAGSTDTQYF. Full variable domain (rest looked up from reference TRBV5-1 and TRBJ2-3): KAGVTQTPRYLIKTRGQQVTLSCSPISGHRSVSWYQQTPGQGLQFLFEYFSETQRNKGNFPGRFSGRQFSNSRSEMNVSTLELGDSALYLCASSLSTAGSTDTQYFGPGTRLTVL.

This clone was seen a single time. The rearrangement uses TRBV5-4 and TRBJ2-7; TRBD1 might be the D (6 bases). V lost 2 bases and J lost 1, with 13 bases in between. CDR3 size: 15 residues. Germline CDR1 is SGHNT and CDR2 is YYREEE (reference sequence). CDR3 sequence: CASSLIDRRSYEQYF. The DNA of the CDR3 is TGTGCCAGCAGCTTAATAGACAGGCGTTCCTACGAGCAGTACTTC. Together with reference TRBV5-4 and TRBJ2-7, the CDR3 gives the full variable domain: ETGVTQSPTHLIKTRGQQVTLRCSSQSGHNTVSWYQQALGQGPQFIFQYYREEENGRGNFPPRFSGLQFPNYSSELNVNALELDDSALYLCASSLIDRRSYEQYFGPGTRLTVT.

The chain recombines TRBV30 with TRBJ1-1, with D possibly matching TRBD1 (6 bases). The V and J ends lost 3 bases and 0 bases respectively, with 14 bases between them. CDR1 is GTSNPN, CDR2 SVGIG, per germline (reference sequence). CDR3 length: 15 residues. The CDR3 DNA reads TGTGCCTGGAGCTTAATCCGGGACATGAACACTGAAGCTTTCTTT. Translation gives CAWSLIRDMNTEAFF. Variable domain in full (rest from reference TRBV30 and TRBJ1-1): SQTIHQWPATLVQPVGSPLSLECTVEGTSNPNLYWYRQAAGRGLQLLFYSVGIGQISSEVPQNLSASRPQDRQFILSSKKLLLSDSGFYLCAWSLIRDMNTEAFFGQGTRLTVV.

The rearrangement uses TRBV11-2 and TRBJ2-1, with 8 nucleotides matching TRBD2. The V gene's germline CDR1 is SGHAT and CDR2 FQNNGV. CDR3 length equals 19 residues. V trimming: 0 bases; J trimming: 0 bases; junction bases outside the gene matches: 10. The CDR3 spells CASSLDRASGSPSYNEQFF. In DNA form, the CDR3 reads TGTGCCAGCAGCTTAGATAGGGCTAGCGGGTCCCCCTCCTACAATGAGCAGTTCTTC.

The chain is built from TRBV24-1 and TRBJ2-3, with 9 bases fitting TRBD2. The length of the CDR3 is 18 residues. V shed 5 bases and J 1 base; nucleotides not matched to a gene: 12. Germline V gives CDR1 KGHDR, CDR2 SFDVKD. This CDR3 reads CATSAPVAGEGGTDTQYF. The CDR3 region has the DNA TGTGCCACCAGTGCCCCAGTAGCGGGGGAAGGAGGCACAGATACGCAGTATTTT.

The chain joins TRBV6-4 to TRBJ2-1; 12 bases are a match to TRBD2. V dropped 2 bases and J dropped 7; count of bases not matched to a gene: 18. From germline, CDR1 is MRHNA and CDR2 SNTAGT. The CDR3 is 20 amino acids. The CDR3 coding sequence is TGTGCCAGCAGTGACCGTCTTCCTTTAGGAGCTAGCGGGGGGGTAAATGAGCAGTTCTTC. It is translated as CASSDRLPLGASGGVNEQFF.

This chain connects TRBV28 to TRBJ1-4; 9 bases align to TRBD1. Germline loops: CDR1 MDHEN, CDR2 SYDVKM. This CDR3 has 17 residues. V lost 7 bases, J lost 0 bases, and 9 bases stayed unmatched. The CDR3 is CASTPDRGKSTNEKLFF. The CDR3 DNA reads TGTGCCAGCACCCCGGACAGGGGAAAATCAACTAATGAAAAACTGTTTTTT.

The CDR3 is CASSQGNRPLRPQHF. The CDR3 nucleotides read TGTGCCAGCAGTCAGGGGAACAGACCTCTCAGGCCCCAGCATTTT. This chain connects TRBV3-1 (or the pseudogene TRBV3-2) to TRBJ1-5, with D tentatively TRBD1 (6 bases). Trimming pared 6 bases from V and 9 bases from J, leaving 21 bases between. CDR1 LGHDT and CDR2 YNNKEL come from the germline V gene (reference sequence). The CDR3 is 15 amino acids.

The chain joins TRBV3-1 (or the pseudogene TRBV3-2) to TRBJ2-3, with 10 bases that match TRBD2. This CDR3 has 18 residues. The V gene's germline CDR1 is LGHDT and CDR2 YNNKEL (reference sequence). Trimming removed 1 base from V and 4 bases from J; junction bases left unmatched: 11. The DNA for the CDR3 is TGTGCCAGCAGCCAAGCCCAATGGGAAGCGGGGGGGCCAGATACGCAGTATTTT. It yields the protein CASSQAQWEAGGPDTQYF.

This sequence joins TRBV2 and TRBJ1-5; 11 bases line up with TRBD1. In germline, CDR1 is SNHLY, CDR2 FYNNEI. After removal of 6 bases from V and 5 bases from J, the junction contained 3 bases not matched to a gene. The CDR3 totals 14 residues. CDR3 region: CASRGTGGDQPQHF. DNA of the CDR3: TGTGCCAGCAGGGGGACAGGGGGGGATCAGCCCCAGCATTTT.

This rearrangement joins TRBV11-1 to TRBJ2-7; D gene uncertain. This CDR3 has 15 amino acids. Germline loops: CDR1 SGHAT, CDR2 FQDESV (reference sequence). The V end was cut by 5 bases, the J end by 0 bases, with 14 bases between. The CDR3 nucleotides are TGTGCCAGCAGCGCAGGAAGCTCAACCTCCTACGAGCAGTACTTC. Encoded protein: CASSAGSSTSYEQYF.

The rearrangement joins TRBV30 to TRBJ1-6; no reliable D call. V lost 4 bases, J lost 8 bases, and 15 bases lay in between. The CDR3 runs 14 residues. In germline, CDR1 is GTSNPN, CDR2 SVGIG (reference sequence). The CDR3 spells CAWTRGRTDSPLHF. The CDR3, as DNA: TGTGCCTGGACCCGGGGAAGGACGGATTCACCCCTCCACTTT. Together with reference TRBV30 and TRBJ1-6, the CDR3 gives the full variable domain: SQTIHQWPATLVQPVGSPLSLECTVEGTSNPNLYWYRQAAGRGLQLLFYSVGIGQISSEVPQNLSASRPQDRQFILSSKKLLLSDSGFYLCAWTRGRTDSPLHFGNGTRLTVT.

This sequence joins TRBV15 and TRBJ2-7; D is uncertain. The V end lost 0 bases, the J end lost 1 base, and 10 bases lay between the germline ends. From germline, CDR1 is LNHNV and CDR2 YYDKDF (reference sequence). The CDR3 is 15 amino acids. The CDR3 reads CATSRDRGGSYEQYF. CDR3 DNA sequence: TGTGCCACCAGCAGAGATAGAGGCGGATCCTACGAGCAGTACTTC.